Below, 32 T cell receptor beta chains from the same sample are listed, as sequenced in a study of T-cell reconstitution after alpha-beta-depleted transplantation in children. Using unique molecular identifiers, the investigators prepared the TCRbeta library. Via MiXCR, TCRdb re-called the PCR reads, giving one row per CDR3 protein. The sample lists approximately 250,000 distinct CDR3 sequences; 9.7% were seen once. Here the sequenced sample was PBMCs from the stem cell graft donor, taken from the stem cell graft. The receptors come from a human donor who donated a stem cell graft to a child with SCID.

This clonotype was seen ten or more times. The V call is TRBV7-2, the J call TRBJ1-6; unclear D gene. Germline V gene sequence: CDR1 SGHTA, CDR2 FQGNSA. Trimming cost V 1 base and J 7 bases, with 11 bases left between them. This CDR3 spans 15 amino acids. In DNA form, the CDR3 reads TGTGCCAGCAGCTTAGGGAGGACCGAGAATTCACCCCTCCACTTT. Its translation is CASSLGRTENSPLHF. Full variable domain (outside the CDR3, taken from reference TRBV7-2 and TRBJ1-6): GAGVSQSPSNKVTEKGKDVELRCDPISGHTALYWYRQSLGQGLEFLIYFQGNSAPDKSGLPSDRFSAERTGGSVSTLTIQRTQQEDSAVYLCASSLGRTENSPLHFGNGTRLTVT.

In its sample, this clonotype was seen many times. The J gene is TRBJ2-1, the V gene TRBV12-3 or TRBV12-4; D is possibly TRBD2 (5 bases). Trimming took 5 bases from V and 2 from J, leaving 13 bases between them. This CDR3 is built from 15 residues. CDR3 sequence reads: CASSPDYAPYNEQFF. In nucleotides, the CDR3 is TGTGCCAGCAGTCCCGACTACGCCCCCTACAATGAGCAGTTCTTC.

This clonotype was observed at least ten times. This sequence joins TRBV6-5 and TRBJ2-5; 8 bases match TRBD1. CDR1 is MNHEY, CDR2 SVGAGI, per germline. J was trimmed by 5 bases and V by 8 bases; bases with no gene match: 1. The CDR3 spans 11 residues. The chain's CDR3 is CASHRGETQYF. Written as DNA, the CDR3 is TGTGCCAGCCACAGGGGGGAGACCCAGTACTTC.

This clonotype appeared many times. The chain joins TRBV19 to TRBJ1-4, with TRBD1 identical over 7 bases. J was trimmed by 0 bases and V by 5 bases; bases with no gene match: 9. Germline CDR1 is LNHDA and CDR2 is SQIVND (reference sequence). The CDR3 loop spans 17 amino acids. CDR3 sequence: CASSFLGTDATNEKLFF. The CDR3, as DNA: TGTGCCAGTAGTTTCCTCGGGACAGACGCAACTAATGAAAAACTGTTTTTT.

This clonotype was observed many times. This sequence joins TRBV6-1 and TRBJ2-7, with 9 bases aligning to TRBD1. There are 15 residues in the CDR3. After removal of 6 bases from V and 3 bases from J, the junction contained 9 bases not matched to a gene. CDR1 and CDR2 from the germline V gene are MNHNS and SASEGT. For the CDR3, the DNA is TGTGCCAGCAGCGAATCCGGGACAGGGCACTACGAGCAGTACTTC. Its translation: CASSESGTGHYEQYF.

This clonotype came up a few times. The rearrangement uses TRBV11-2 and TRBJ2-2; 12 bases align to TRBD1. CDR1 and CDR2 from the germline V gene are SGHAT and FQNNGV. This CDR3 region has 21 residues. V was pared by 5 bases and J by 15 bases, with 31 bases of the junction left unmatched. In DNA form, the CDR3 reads TGTGCCAGCAGCCCCCTCACACCGGGACAGGGGGCTTTGACTCCACGGGGTTGGGTGTTTTTT. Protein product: CASSPLTPGQGALTPRGWVFF.

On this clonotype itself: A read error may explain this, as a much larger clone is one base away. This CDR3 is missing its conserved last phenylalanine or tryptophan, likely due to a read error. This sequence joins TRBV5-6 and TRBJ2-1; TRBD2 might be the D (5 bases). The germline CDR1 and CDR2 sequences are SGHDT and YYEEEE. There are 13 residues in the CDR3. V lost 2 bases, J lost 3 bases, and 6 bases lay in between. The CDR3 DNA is TGTGCCAGCAGCTTAGACTACTACAATGAGCAGTTCTCC. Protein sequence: CASSLDYYNEQFS.

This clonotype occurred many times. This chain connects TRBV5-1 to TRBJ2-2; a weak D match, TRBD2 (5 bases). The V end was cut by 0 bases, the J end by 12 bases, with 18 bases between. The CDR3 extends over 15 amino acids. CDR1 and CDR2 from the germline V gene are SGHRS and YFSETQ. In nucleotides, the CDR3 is TGCGCCAGCAGCTTGGCAGTTAAAGAGGGAAGGAAGCTGTTTTTT. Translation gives CASSLAVKEGRKLFF.

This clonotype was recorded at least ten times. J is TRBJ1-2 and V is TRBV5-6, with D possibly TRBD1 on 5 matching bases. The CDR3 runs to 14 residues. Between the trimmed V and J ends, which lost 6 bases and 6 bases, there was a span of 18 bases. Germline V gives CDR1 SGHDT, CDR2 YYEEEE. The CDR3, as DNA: TGTGCCAGCACCCCCGGGGGGGGGATTCATGGCTACACCTTC. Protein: CASTPGGGIHGYTF.

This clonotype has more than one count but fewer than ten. The CDR3: CSVEEGRGQYF. The CDR3 DNA reads TGCAGCGTTGAAGAAGGACGTGGGCAGTACTTC. The chain has TRBV29-1 and TRBJ2-7; D not resolved. The ends were cut back, 0 bases at V and 9 bases at J, with 9 bases in the middle. Germline V gene lookup returns CDR1 SQVTM and CDR2 ANQGSEA. The CDR3 runs 11 residues.

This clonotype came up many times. In DNA form, the CDR3 reads TGTGCCACCTCACAGGGGAACTATGGCTACACCTTC. It codes for CATSQGNYGYTF. The chain combines TRBV12-3 or TRBV12-4 with TRBJ1-2, with TRBD1 matching over 7 bases. The CDR3 spans 12 residues. J lost 2 bases, V lost 10 bases, and 4 bases had no gene match.

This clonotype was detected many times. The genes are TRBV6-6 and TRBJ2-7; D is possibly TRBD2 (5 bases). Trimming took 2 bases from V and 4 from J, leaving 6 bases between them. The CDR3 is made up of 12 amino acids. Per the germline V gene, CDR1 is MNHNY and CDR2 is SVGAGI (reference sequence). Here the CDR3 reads CASSYEGYEQYF. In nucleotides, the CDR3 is TGTGCCAGCAGTTACGAGGGTTACGAGCAGTACTTC.

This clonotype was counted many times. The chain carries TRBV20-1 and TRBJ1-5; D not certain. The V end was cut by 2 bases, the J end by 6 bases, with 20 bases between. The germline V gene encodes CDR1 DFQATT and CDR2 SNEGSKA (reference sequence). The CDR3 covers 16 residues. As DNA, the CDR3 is TGCAGTGCTAGACCCTCTTCCGGCCCGGTGGGTCAGCCCCAGCATTTT. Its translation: CSARPSSGPVGQPQHF.

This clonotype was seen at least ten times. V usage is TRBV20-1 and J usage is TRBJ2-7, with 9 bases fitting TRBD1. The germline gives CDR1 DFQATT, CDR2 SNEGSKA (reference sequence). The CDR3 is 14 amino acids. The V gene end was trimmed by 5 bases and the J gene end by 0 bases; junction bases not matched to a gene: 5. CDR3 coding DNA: TGCAGTGCTTCGGGGACAGGGAGCTCCTACGAGCAGTACTTC. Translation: CSASGTGSSYEQYF.

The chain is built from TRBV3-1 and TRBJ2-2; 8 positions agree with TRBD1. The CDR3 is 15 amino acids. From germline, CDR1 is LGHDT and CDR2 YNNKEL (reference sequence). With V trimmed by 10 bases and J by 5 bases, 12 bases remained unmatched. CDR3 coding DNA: TGTGCCACCTCCCAATCGGACAGGGTAACCGGGGAGCTGTTTTTT. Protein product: CATSQSDRVTGELFF.

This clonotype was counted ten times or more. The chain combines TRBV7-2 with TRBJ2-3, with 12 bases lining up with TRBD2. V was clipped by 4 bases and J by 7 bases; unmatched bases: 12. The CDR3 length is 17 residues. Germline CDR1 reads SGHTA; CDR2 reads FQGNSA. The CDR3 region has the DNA TGTGCCAGCAGCTCCAGGACTAGCGGGGCCCGAGGAAATACGCAGTATTTT. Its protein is CASSSRTSGARGNTQYF.

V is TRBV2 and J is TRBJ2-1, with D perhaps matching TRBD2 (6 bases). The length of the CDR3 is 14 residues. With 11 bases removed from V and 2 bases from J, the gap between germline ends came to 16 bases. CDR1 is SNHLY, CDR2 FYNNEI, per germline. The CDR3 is CAPLPGLAYNEQFF. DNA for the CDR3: TGTGCCCCATTACCGGGACTTGCCTACAATGAGCAGTTCTTC.

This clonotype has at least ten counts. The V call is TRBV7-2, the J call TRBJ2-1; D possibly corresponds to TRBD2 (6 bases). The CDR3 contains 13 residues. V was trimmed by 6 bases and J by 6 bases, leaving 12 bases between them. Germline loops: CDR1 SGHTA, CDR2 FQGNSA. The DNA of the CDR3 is TGTGCCAGCAGGTTGGGGGGTGGCAATGAGCAGTTCTTC. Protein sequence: CASRLGGGNEQFF.

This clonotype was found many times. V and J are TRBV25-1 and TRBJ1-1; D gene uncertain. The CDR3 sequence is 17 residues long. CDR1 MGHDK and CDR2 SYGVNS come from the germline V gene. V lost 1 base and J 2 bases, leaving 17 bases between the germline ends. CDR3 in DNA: TGTGCCAGCAGTGAATTTAAGCTAAGTGGACCTAACACTGAAGCTTTCTTT. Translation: CASSEFKLSGPNTEAFF.

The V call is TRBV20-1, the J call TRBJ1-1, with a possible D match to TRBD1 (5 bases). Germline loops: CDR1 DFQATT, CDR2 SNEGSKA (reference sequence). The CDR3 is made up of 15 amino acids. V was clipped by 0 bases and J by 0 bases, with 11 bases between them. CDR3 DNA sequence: TGCAGTGCTAGAGAGACAGACACGTTGAACACTGAAGCTTTCTTT. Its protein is CSARETDTLNTEAFF.

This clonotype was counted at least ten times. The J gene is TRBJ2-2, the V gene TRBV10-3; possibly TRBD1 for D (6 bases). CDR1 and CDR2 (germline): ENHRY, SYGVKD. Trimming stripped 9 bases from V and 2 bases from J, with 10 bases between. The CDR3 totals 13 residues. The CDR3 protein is CAIQGPNTGELFF. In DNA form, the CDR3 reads TGTGCCATTCAGGGGCCCAACACCGGGGAGCTGTTTTTT.

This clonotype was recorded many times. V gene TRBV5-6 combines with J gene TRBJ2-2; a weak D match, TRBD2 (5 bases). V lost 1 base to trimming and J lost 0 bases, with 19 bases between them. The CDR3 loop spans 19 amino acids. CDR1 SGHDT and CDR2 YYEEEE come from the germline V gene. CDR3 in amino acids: CASSLNFRRLSTNTGELFF. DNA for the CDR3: TGTGCCAGCAGCTTGAATTTTCGGAGGCTTTCTACGAACACCGGGGAGCTGTTTTTT.

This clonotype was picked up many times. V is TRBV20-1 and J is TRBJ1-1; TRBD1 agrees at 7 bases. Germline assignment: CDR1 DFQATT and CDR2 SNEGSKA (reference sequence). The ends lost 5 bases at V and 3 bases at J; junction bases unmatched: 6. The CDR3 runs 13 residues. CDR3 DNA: TGCAGTGCTCGCGGAGACAGGGACACTGAAGCTTTCTTT. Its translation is CSARGDRDTEAFF.

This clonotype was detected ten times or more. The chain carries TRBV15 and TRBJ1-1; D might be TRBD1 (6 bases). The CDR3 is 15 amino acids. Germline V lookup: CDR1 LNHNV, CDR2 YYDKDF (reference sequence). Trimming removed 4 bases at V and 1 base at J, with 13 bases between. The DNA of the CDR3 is TGTGCCACCAGCAAGGGAAGGGGGACGAACACTGAAGCTTTCTTT. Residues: CATSKGRGTNTEAFF.

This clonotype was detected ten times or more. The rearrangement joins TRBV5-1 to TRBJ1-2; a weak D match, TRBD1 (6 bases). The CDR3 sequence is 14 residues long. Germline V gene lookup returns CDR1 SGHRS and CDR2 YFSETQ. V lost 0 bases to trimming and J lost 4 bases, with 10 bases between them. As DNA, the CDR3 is TGCGCCAGCAGCTTGGACAGGGAGGTCTATGGCTACACCTTC. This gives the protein CASSLDREVYGYTF. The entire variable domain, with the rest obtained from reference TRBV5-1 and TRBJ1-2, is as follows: KAGVTQTPRYLIKTRGQQVTLSCSPISGHRSVSWYQQTPGQGLQFLFEYFSETQRNKGNFPGRFSGRQFSNSRSEMNVSTLELGDSALYLCASSLDREVYGYTFGSGTRLTVV.

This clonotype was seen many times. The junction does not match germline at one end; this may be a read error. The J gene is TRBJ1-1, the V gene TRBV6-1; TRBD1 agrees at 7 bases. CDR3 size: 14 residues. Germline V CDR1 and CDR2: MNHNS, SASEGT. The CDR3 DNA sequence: TGTGCCAGCAGCGTGACAGGGTTGAAGACTGAAGCTTTCTTT. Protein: CASSVTGLKTEAFF.

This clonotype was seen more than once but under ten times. The CDR3 sequence: CASSLQGSREKLFF. The CDR3 DNA reads as TGCGCCAGCAGCTTGCAGGGGTCGCGAGAAAAACTGTTTTTT. The genes are TRBV5-1 and TRBJ1-4, with D perhaps matching TRBD1 (6 bases). V lost 1 base to trimming and J lost 8 bases, with 12 bases between them. Germline-derived CDR1 and CDR2 are SGHRS and YFSETQ. The CDR3 length is 14 residues.

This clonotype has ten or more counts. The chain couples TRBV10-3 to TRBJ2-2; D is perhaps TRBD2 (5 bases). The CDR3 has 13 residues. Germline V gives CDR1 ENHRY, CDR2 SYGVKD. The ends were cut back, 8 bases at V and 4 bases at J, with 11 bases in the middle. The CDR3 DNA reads TGTGCCATCGGGGTGGCGGGCACCGGGGAGCTGTTTTTT. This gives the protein CAIGVAGTGELFF.

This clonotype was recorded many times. DNA for the CDR3: TGCAGTGCTACTCTGAGACACCCAGAGACCCAGTACTTC. This translates into CSATLRHPETQYF. The genes are TRBV20-1 and TRBJ2-5; D gene ambiguous. Germline V gene data show CDR1 as DFQATT and CDR2 as SNEGSKA (reference sequence). With 4 bases removed from V and 4 bases from J, the gap between germline ends came to 13 bases. The CDR3 consists of 13 residues.

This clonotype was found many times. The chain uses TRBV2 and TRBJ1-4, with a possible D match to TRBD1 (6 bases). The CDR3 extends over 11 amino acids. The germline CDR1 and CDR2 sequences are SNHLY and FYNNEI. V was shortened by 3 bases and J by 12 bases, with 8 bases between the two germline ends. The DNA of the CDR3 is TGTGCCAGCAGTGACTGGGGGCAACTGTTTTTT. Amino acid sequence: CASSDWGQLFF.

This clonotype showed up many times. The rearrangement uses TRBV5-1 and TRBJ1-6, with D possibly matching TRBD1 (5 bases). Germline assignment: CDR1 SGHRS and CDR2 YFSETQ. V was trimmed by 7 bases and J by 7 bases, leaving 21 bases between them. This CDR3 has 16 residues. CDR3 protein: CASSRGEAGLNSPLHF. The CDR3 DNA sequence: TGCGCCAGCTCTAGAGGCGAGGCAGGGTTAAATTCACCCCTCCACTTT.

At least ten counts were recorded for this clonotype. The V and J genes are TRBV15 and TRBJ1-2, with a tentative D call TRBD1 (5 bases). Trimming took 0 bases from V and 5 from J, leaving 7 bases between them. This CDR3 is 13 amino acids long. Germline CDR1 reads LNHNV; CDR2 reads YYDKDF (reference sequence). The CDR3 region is CATSREGVYGYTF. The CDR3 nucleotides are TGTGCCACCAGCAGAGAAGGGGTATATGGCTACACCTTC.